The 10 T cell receptor beta chains in this list originate from one sample, sequenced in a study of OX40 agonist ivuxolimab in advanced cancers. Here immunoSEQ multiplex PCR was the method, and the copy in TCRdb shows in-frame clones only, minus some. The table includes 78,000 or so clones, more than 75% detected once. Specimen: CD4+ or CD8+ T cells sorted from blood, collected in a trial of the OX40 agonist ivuxolimab. The receptor set was obtained from an adult with an advanced solid tumor such as melanoma, head and neck, liver or kidney cancer.

The genes are TRBV6-1 and TRBJ1-3; a possible D gene is TRBD1 (5 bases). Trimming pared 7 bases from V and 0 bases from J, leaving 13 bases between. The CDR3 extends over 15 amino acids. The germline CDR1 and CDR2 sequences are MNHNS and SASEGT. The CDR3 region has the DNA TGTGCCAGCAAGGTCCTCGGGGCCTCTGGAAACACCATATATTTT. Amino acids: CASKVLGASGNTIYF.

This clone was recorded a few times. J is TRBJ2-1 and V is TRBV28; 7 nucleotides match TRBD1. Trimming cost V 5 bases and J 7 bases; bases outside gene matches: 8. CDR1 MDHEN and CDR2 SYDVKM come from the germline V gene. The CDR3 extends over 14 amino acids. CDR3 residues: CASSPGGWVNEQFF. The CDR3 coding sequence is TGTGCCAGCAGTCCAGGGGGATGGGTAAATGAGCAGTTCTTC. Variable domain in full (rest from reference TRBV28 and TRBJ2-1): DVKVTQSSRYLVKRTGEKVFLECVQDMDHENMFWYRQDPGLGLRLIYFSYDVKMKEKGDIPEGYSVSREKKERFSLILESASTNQTSMYLCASSPGGWVNEQFFGPGTRLTVL.

The V gene is TRBV6-6, the J gene TRBJ1-4; possible D gene TRBD1, 5 bases. In germline, CDR1 is MNHNY, CDR2 SVGAGI (reference sequence). The CDR3 length is 14 residues. V shed 7 bases and J shed 3 bases, with 12 bases lying between them. CDR3 coding DNA: TGTGCCAGCACCCTCACAGGACCTAATGAAAAACTGTTTTTT. Translated, it gives CASTLTGPNEKLFF.

The rearrangement uses TRBV6-6 and TRBJ2-3, with D unclear. V shed 0 bases and J shed 6 bases, with 7 bases lying between them. Germline V CDR1 and CDR2: MNHNY, SVGAGI (reference sequence). The CDR3 loop spans 13 amino acids. The CDR3 region is CASSYSKRDTQYF. For the CDR3, the DNA is TGTGCCAGCAGTTACTCGAAGAGGGATACGCAGTATTTT.

The chain is built from TRBV5-1 and TRBJ1-1; D is unresolved. From germline, CDR1 is SGHRS and CDR2 YFSETQ. CDR3 length: 13 amino acids. V lost 5 bases to trimming and J lost 1 base, with 9 bases between them. The DNA for the CDR3 is TGCGCCAGCAGAACCGAGCGGAACACTGAAGCTTTCTTT. This sequence encodes CASRTERNTEAFF.

This clone was counted between two and nine times. The rearrangement joins TRBV11-3 to TRBJ2-1, with D perhaps matching TRBD2 (7 bases). V lost 4 bases and J 0 bases, leaving 16 bases between the germline ends. CDR3 length equals 17 residues. Germline lookup yields CDR1 SGHNT and CDR2 YENEEA. The CDR3 protein is CASSWVPGDYSYNEQFF. In DNA, the CDR3 is TGTGCCAGCAGCTGGGTCCCAGGGGACTACTCCTACAATGAGCAGTTCTTC.

J is TRBJ2-7 and V is TRBV15, with D maybe TRBD1 (5 bases). Germline CDR1 is LNHNV and CDR2 is YYDKDF (reference sequence). The CDR3 totals 14 residues. V lost 0 bases to trimming and J lost 4 bases, with 10 bases between them. CDR3 loop: CATSRELGQYEQYF. The CDR3 DNA is TGTGCCACCAGCAGAGAATTGGGGCAGTACGAGCAGTACTTC.

J is TRBJ1-2 and V is TRBV7-9; TRBD1 is a possible D gene (5 bases). This CDR3 comprises 14 residues. Germline CDR1 and CDR2: SEHNR and FQNEAQ (reference sequence). Trimming pared 0 bases from V and 7 bases from J, leaving 12 bases between. The CDR3 here is CASSLAIQGAGYTF. In DNA, the CDR3 is TGTGCCAGCAGCTTAGCGATTCAGGGAGCTGGCTACACCTTC.

In its sample, this clone was seen once. The rearrangement links TRBV11-3 to TRBJ2-5; maybe TRBD1 (6 bases). The germline V and J ends were trimmed by 6 bases and 5 bases, with 13 bases remaining between them. This CDR3 has 13 residues. Germline CDR1 and CDR2: SGHNT and YENEEA. CDR3 DNA sequence: TGTGCCAGCAGTATTGGGGGCGGGGAGACCCAGTACTTC. This sequence encodes CASSIGGGETQYF.

V gene TRBV4-1 combines with J gene TRBJ2-3, with 9 bases lining up with TRBD1. Losses at the gene ends were 5 bases for V and 0 bases for J; bases not matched to a gene: 6. Germline V gene sequence: CDR1 MGHRA, CDR2 YSYEKL. The CDR3 totals 16 residues. The CDR3, as DNA: TGCGCCAGCAGCTACGGGACAGGGCCTAGCACAGATACGCAGTATTTT. Protein product: CASSYGTGPSTDTQYF.